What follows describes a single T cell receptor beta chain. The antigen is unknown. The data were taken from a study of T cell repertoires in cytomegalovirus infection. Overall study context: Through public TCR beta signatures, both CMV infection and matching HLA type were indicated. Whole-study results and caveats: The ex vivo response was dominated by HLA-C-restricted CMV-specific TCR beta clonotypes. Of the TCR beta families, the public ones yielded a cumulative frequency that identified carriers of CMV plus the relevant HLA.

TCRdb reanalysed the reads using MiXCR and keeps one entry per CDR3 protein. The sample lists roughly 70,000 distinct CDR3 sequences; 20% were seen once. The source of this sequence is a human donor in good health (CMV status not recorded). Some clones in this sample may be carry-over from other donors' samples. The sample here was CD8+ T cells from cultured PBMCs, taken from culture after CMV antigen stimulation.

The chain's CDR3 is CASSLLADVQETQYF. In DNA, the CDR3 is TGTGCCAGCAGTTTACTAGCAGACGTCCAAGAGACCCAGTACTTC. J is TRBJ2-5 and V is TRBV28; TRBD2 might be the D (5 bases). CDR3 length: 15 residues. V was trimmed by 2 bases and J by 1 base, leaving 11 bases between them. CDR1 and CDR2 from the germline V gene are MDHEN and SYDVKM.